This T cell receptor beta chain is from a study of radiotherapy plus CTLA-4 blockade in lung cancer. On the study more broadly: Objective response was observed in about 19% of patients, and disease control in roughly 30%. Study-level findings and limits: In blood, after radiotherapy plus ipilimumab, tumor-derived TCR clones expanded. Together with interferon-beta, which increased in serum after radiation, early dynamic changes in blood T cell clones were reportedly the best predictors of response.

Profiled with immunoSEQ multiplex PCR; TCRdb holds only in-frame clones, not every one. The sample carries fewer than 150,000 clones, about 77% recorded once. It was focal radiation plus CTLA-4 blockade with ipilimumab that patients with chemo-refractory metastatic non-small-cell lung cancer received. The germline V and J ends were trimmed by 4 bases and 6 bases, with 22 bases remaining between them. Looked up from germline, CDR1 is MGHRA and CDR2 is YSYEKL. CDR3 length: 17 residues. About this clone itself: As yet, its antigen is unknown.

V and J are TRBV4-1 and TRBJ1-5, with D possibly matching TRBD1 (6 bases). Material: peripheral blood, obtained from a patient treated with radiotherapy plus ipilimumab. The sequence was collected from a human donor with non-small cell lung cancer who had a partial response to radiotherapy plus ipilimumab. CDR3 coding DNA: TGCGCCAGCAGCCCCCTCCCCCCACAGGGCGGGGGTCAGCCCCAGCATTTT. Its translation: CASSPLPPQGGGQPQHF.